The 24 T cell receptor beta chains presented below share a single source sample, sequenced in a study of T cell responses to AZD1222 COVID-19 vaccine. The table came from immunoSEQ multiplex PCR; TCRdb's copy has only in-frame clones and leaves some out. The profile covers 75,000 to 100,000 clones, with about 89% appearing a single time and roughly 1.5% taken by the ten largest. Sequencing used peripheral blood, obtained on day 0 of AZD1222 vaccination. These receptors came from an adult in good health.

The chain employs TRBV7-2 and TRBJ1-6; a possible D gene is TRBD1 (5 bases). V lost 1 base to trimming and J lost 0 bases, with 16 bases between them. This CDR3 region has 19 residues. Germline CDR1 and CDR2: SGHTA and FQGNSA. As DNA, the CDR3 is TGTGCCAGCAGCTTAGTAGGCCCAGGGAGGGCCTCCTATAATTCACCCCTCCACTTT. This codes for CASSLVGPGRASYNSPLHF.

The V and J genes are TRBV7-9 and TRBJ1-4; D might be TRBD1 (5 bases). CDR1 and CDR2 (germline): SEHNR, FQNEAQ (reference sequence). The CDR3 extends over 14 amino acids. V dropped 1 base and J dropped 4 bases, with 7 bases sitting between them. DNA of the CDR3: TGTGCCAGCAGCTTAGGCGACAGTAATGAAAAACTGTTTTTT. Residues: CASSLGDSNEKLFF. Looking up the rest from reference TRBV7-9 and TRBJ1-4 gives the full variable domain: DTGVSQNPRHKITKRGQNVTFRCDPISEHNRLYWYRQTLGQGPEFLTYFQNEAQLEKSRLLSDRFSAERPKGSFSTLEIQRTEQGDSAMYLCASSLGDSNEKLFFGSGTQLSVL.

J is TRBJ2-2 and V is TRBV27; D might be TRBD2 (5 bases). CDR1 is MNHEY and CDR2 is SMNVEV in the germline V gene (reference sequence). Trimming left V 6 bases short and J 7 bases short, with 18 bases between. CDR3 length: 15 amino acids. The CDR3 nucleotides read TGTGCCAGCAGGAACGAAGAGGGTTGGGGCGGGGAGCTGTTTTTT. Translation: CASRNEEGWGGELFF.

The chain carries TRBV28 and TRBJ1-3; D may be TRBD1 (6 bases). Germline CDR1 and CDR2: MDHEN and SYDVKM. The ends were cut back, 3 bases at V and 4 bases at J, with 10 bases in the middle. The CDR3 consists of 14 residues. The CDR3 sequence: CASSFPDRGNTIYF. The CDR3, as DNA: TGTGCCAGCAGTTTCCCCGACAGGGGAAACACCATATATTTT.

This chain joins TRBV19 and TRBJ2-2, with TRBD2 matching over 11 bases. V lost 7 bases to trimming and J lost 5 bases; unmatched junction nucleotides: 12. The CDR3 is 17 amino acids. Germline assignment: CDR1 LNHDA and CDR2 SQIVND (reference sequence). CDR3 sequence: CASNKALAGGQTGELFF. CDR3 nucleotide sequence: TGTGCCAGTAACAAGGCCCTAGCGGGGGGTCAGACCGGGGAGCTGTTTTTT.

A few counts support this clone. This chain joins TRBV2 and TRBJ2-7; maybe TRBD1 (6 bases). From germline, CDR1 is SNHLY and CDR2 FYNNEI. Trimming stripped 11 bases from V and 1 base from J, with 15 bases between. The CDR3 runs 13 residues. The CDR3 reads CASGAGVSYEQYF. CDR3 DNA sequence: TGTGCCTCCGGCGCAGGGGTTTCCTACGAGCAGTACTTC.

The chain joins TRBV10-3 to TRBJ1-6; D ambiguous. The V gene's germline CDR1 is ENHRY and CDR2 SYGVKD. The CDR3 loop spans 15 amino acids. V gave up 6 bases and J gave up 10 bases, with 19 bases separating them. The CDR3 sequence: CAIRDGEAPRSPLHF. Written as DNA, the CDR3 is TGTGCCATCAGGGATGGGGAGGCCCCGAGGTCACCCCTCCACTTT.

This clone has just one count. DNA of the CDR3: TGTGCCAGCTCACCATCCGGGGCCCCGTTTGGGGGCTATGGCTACACCTTC. It codes for CASSPSGAPFGGYGYTF. The chain uses TRBV18 and TRBJ1-2; D is possibly TRBD1 (5 bases). The CDR3 is 17 residues long. The germline V gene encodes CDR1 KGHSH and CDR2 LQKENI. V lost 2 bases to trimming and J lost 4 bases, with 20 bases between them.

The chain employs TRBV3-1 (or the pseudogene TRBV3-2) and TRBJ2-7; TRBD2 aligns across 13 bases. J gave up 4 bases and V 1 base, and 1 base lay outside the gene matches. This CDR3 has 15 amino acids. The germline V gene encodes CDR1 LGHDT and CDR2 YNNKEL (reference sequence). CDR3 residues: CASSQGTSGGYEQYF. CDR3 bases: TGTGCCAGCAGCCAAGGGACTAGCGGGGGATACGAGCAGTACTTC.

The CDR3 DNA is TGCGCCAGCAGTGAGTCGAAGGGACCCCGGAGGGCATATGGCTACACCTTC. It is translated as CASSESKGPRRAYGYTF. This chain uses TRBV10-2 with TRBJ1-2, with D possibly TRBD1 on 5 matching bases. V lost 0 bases to trimming and J lost 5 bases, with 19 bases between them. The germline CDR1 and CDR2 sequences are WSHSY and SAAADI. The CDR3 is 17 amino acids.

The genes are TRBV3-1 (or the pseudogene TRBV3-2) and TRBJ2-1, with D perhaps matching TRBD1 or TRBD2 (5 bases each). Per the germline V gene, CDR1 is LGHDT and CDR2 is YNNKEL (reference sequence). The CDR3 extends over 18 amino acids. The V end lost 0 bases, the J end lost 3 bases, and 18 bases lay between the germline ends. The CDR3 coding sequence is TGTGCCAGCAGCCAAGAAACCCGGGCTCGGGGCGTCTACAATGAGCAGTTCTTC. Protein product: CASSQETRARGVYNEQFF.

In its sample, this clone was seen once. The chain uses TRBV18 and TRBJ2-5; 10 bases align to TRBD1. The germline CDR1 and CDR2 sequences are KGHSH and LQKENI. Trimming took 0 bases from V and 5 from J; bases not matched to a gene: 3. The CDR3 consists of 15 residues. CDR3 coding DNA: TGTGCCAGCTCACCACCGACAGGGGGCATGGAGACCCAGTACTTC. This sequence encodes CASSPPTGGMETQYF.

The chain couples TRBV10-3 to TRBJ1-5; D perhaps matches TRBD1 (5 bases). This CDR3 is 14 amino acids long. V lost 2 bases, J lost 7 bases, and 12 bases lay in between. Germline CDR1 and CDR2: ENHRY and SYGVKD. CDR3 region: CAISEDYSGQPQHF. DNA of the CDR3: TGTGCCATCAGTGAGGATTATTCAGGGCAGCCCCAGCATTTT.

This sequence joins TRBV19 and TRBJ2-7, with 9 nucleotides matching TRBD1. Germline trimming cut 5 bases from V and 6 bases from J; bases unmatched to any gene: 8. Germline lookup yields CDR1 LNHDA and CDR2 SQIVND (reference sequence). The CDR3 has 14 residues. Here the CDR3 reads CASSGPDRGPEQYF. CDR3 nucleotide sequence: TGTGCCAGTAGTGGACCGGACAGGGGTCCCGAGCAGTACTTC.

CDR3 DNA: TGTGCCAGCAGTGACTCTTTCGACAGTATGGGCTCCTATAATTCACCCCTCCACTTT. It encodes CASSDSFDSMGSYNSPLHF. The rearrangement joins TRBV6-4 to TRBJ1-6, with a tentative D call TRBD1 (5 bases). This CDR3 is 19 amino acids long. The ends were cut back, 0 bases at V and 0 bases at J, with 15 bases in the middle. Germline values: CDR1 MRHNA, CDR2 SNTAGT.

The V and J genes are TRBV10-3 and TRBJ1-2; the match to TRBD1 covers 8 bases. Looked up from germline, CDR1 is ENHRY and CDR2 is SYGVKD. The trim removed 0 bases at V and 4 bases at J, leaving 4 bases unmatched. The length of the CDR3 is 15 residues. The CDR3: CAISESGTGLYGYTF. For the CDR3, the DNA is TGTGCCATCAGTGAGTCCGGGACAGGTCTCTATGGCTACACCTTC.

This chain links TRBV30 with TRBJ1-6; D possibly corresponds to TRBD1 (6 bases). The V end lost 3 bases, the J end lost 8 bases, and 14 bases lay between the germline ends. The germline V gene has CDR1 GTSNPN and CDR2 SVGIG (reference sequence). The CDR3 extends over 14 amino acids. The CDR3 DNA follows: TGTGCCTGGAGGCAGGGGTTAGGACATTCACCCCTCCACTTT. Its protein is CAWRQGLGHSPLHF.

This rearrangement joins TRBV28 to TRBJ2-4, with D possibly being TRBD2 (6 bases). Germline V lookup: CDR1 MDHEN, CDR2 SYDVKM. The V and J ends lost 2 bases and 0 bases respectively, with 8 bases between them. The CDR3 contains 15 residues. CDR3 sequence: CASSLAGIAKNIQYF. CDR3 DNA: TGTGCCAGCAGTTTAGCGGGGATAGCCAAAAACATTCAGTACTTC.

This chain connects TRBV11-2 to TRBJ1-2; D might be TRBD1 (6 bases). CDR1 and CDR2 (germline): SGHAT, FQNNGV. V gave up 3 bases and J gave up 3 bases, with 11 bases separating them. This CDR3 has 14 residues. This CDR3 reads CASSLTGGHYGYTF. As DNA, the CDR3 is TGTGCCAGCAGCTTGACCGGGGGCCACTATGGCTACACCTTC.

This chain joins TRBV18 and TRBJ2-7; D remains ambiguous. V dropped 2 bases and J dropped 5 bases, with 13 bases sitting between them. Germline values: CDR1 KGHSH, CDR2 LQKENI. The CDR3 spans 14 residues. CDR3 region: CASSPRQNSNEQYF. The CDR3 DNA is TGTGCCAGCTCACCAAGGCAGAACTCTAACGAGCAGTACTTC.

The chain links TRBV28 to TRBJ1-2, with D perhaps TRBD1 (5 bases). Germline lookup yields CDR1 MDHEN and CDR2 SYDVKM. V shed 5 bases and J shed 3 bases, with 22 bases lying between them. The CDR3 sequence is 17 residues long. This CDR3 reads CASSSPSSSTGDYGYTF. CDR3 nucleotides: TGTGCCAGCAGTAGCCCTTCCTCGTCGACGGGGGACTATGGCTACACCTTC.

The chain joins TRBV10-3 to TRBJ1-1, with TRBD1 matching 8 bases. The CDR3 runs 13 residues. Trimming cost V 8 bases and J 1 base; bases outside gene matches: 3. Germline CDR1 and CDR2: ENHRY and SYGVKD. DNA of the CDR3: TGTGCCATCTACGACAGGGGGAACACTGAAGCTTTCTTT. This encodes CAIYDRGNTEAFF.

Note on this clone: The sample contains more than one DNA sequence encoding this CDR3. The J gene is TRBJ2-2, the V gene TRBV3-1 (or the pseudogene TRBV3-2); TRBD1 might be the D (6 bases). Germline lookup yields CDR1 LGHDT and CDR2 YNNKEL (reference sequence). This CDR3 has 16 residues. V lost 1 base, J lost 0 bases, and 9 bases lay in between. The CDR3 region is CASSQGAGANTGELFF. DNA for the CDR3: TGTGCCAGCAGCCAAGGAGCAGGGGCGAACACCGGGGAGCTGTTTTTT.

This chain links TRBV6-6 with TRBJ1-6, with 9 positions matching TRBD1. V shed 6 bases and J 6 bases; nucleotides not matched to a gene: 6. There are 15 residues in the CDR3. The germline gives CDR1 MNHNY, CDR2 SVGAGI (reference sequence). The chain's CDR3 is CASSSPGQGNSPLHF. CDR3 sequence (DNA): TGTGCCAGCAGCAGCCCGGGACAGGGTAATTCACCCCTCCACTTT.